These 25 T cell receptor beta chains share one sample of origin, sequenced in a study of response to subunit inactivated influenza vaccine. MiXCR was run by TCRdb on the RT-PCR reads, yielding one entry per CDR3 protein. The top ten hold 25% to 30% of the sample, which has 150,000 to 200,000 distinct CDR3 sequences, approximately 12% seen once. These records were also assigned to another study, of T cells expressing NK-cell markers. According to that study: TCR beta libraries carry UMIs added by 5'RACE template switching.

The sample was CD8+ T cells sorted from PBMCs, taken 11 to 12 days after vaccination. The source is a man between 50 and 59 years old who received an inactivated influenza vaccine.

The chain recombines TRBV4-3 with TRBJ2-7; 14 bases agree with TRBD2. The J segment lost 9 bases and the V segment lost 3 bases, leaving 10 bases of the junction unmatched. Germline CDR1 LGHNA, CDR2 YSLEER. The CDR3 totals 16 residues. CDR3 coding DNA: TGCGCCAGCAGCCAGGCTACGGGACTAGCGGGAGTTGTGCAGTACTTC. Amino acid sequence: CASSQATGLAGVVQYF.

The J gene is TRBJ1-4, the V gene TRBV20-1; no clear D gene. Per germline, CDR1 DFQATT and CDR2 SNEGSKA (reference sequence). This CDR3 region has 14 residues. V lost 5 bases to trimming and J lost 3 bases, with 13 bases between them. The CDR3: CSADALPANEKLFF. The CDR3 DNA reads as TGCAGTGCTGATGCACTCCCGGCTAATGAAAAACTGTTTTTT.

This clonotype was seen a handful of times. J is TRBJ2-3 and V is TRBV27; TRBD2 might be the D (6 bases). V was trimmed by 2 bases and J by 5 bases, leaving 8 bases between them. CDR1 and CDR2 from the germline V gene are MNHEY and SMNVEV (reference sequence). The CDR3 spans 13 residues. In DNA, the CDR3 is TGTGCCAGCAGTTTAAACGGGAGAGATACGCAGTATTTT. The encoded protein is CASSLNGRDTQYF.

This clonotype has only a few counts. This chain uses TRBV10-3 with TRBJ2-3, with D possibly TRBD2 on 6 matching bases. Germline V gives CDR1 ENHRY, CDR2 SYGVKD. This CDR3 contains 15 residues. The V and J ends lost 3 bases and 0 bases respectively, with 10 bases between them. This CDR3 is CAISDNGGSTDTQYF. CDR3 nucleotide sequence: TGTGCCATCAGTGACAACGGGGGAAGCACAGATACGCAGTATTTT.

The J gene is TRBJ2-1, the V gene TRBV19, with TRBD2 identical over 8 bases. Trimming took 3 bases from V and 8 from J; bases not matched to a gene: 9. Germline V gives CDR1 LNHDA, CDR2 SQIVND (reference sequence). The CDR3 is 15 residues long. CDR3 residues: CASSMDWGAGDEQFF. CDR3 nucleotides: TGTGCCAGTAGTATGGATTGGGGAGCGGGGGATGAGCAGTTCTTC. Full variable domain (outside the CDR3, taken from reference TRBV19 and TRBJ2-1): DGGITQSPKYLFRKEGQNVTLSCEQNLNHDAMYWYRQDPGQGLRLIYYSQIVNDFQKGDIAEGYSVSREKKESFPLTVTSAQKNPTAFYLCASSMDWGAGDEQFFGPGTRLTVL.

This clonotype was counted a few times. The chain uses TRBV5-1 and TRBJ1-1, with TRBD1 matching over 8 bases. Germline-derived CDR1 and CDR2 are SGHRS and YFSETQ. The CDR3 loop spans 14 amino acids. Unmatched junction bases numbered 4, after V lost 0 bases and J lost 6 bases. CDR3 coding DNA: TGCGCCAGCAGCTTGGCCCCGGACAGGGCTGAAGCTTTCTTT. As protein: CASSLAPDRAEAFF.

The chain combines TRBV28 with TRBJ2-1; tentative D call: TRBD2 (6 bases). Between the trimmed V and J ends, which lost 6 bases and 2 bases, there was a span of 17 bases. The CDR3 extends over 16 amino acids. Germline CDR1 MDHEN, CDR2 SYDVKM. The CDR3 spells CASSTTGTPTYNEQFF. The DNA of the CDR3 is TGTGCCAGCAGCACCACCGGGACTCCCACCTACAATGAGCAGTTCTTC.

This chain's CDR3 is CASSFDNNEQFF. The DNA of the CDR3 is TGTGCCAGCAGTTTTGACAACAATGAGCAGTTCTTC. The V gene is TRBV28, the J gene TRBJ2-1; no reliable D call. This CDR3 has 12 amino acids. CDR1 and CDR2 (germline): MDHEN, SYDVKM. Trimming shortened V by 3 bases and J by 5 bases, and 5 bases separated the two germline ends.

This clonotype was found many times. The gene calls are TRBV10-3 and TRBJ2-2; TRBD1 agrees at 9 bases. Trimming took 4 bases from V and 7 from J; bases not matched to a gene: 7. The V gene's germline CDR1 is ENHRY and CDR2 SYGVKD. This CDR3 is built from 15 residues. The CDR3 DNA sequence: TGTGCCATCAGTGCGGGACAGGGATTGAACGGGGAGCTGTTTTTT. Its protein product is CAISAGQGLNGELFF.

The V and J genes are TRBV20-1 and TRBJ2-6, with D tentatively TRBD1 or TRBD2 (5 bases each). CDR3 size: 17 residues. V was pared by 1 base and J by 4 bases, with 17 bases between. Germline-derived CDR1 and CDR2 are DFQATT and SNEGSKA (reference sequence). As DNA, the CDR3 is TGCAGTGCTAGAGGGGGGAAAGACAGCCCAGGGGCCAACGTCCTGACTTTC. This encodes CSARGGKDSPGANVLTF.

This clonotype showed up just a few times. The chain combines TRBV27 with TRBJ2-1, with TRBD2 as a possible D gene (6 bases). Trimming stripped 10 bases from V and 0 bases from J, with 22 bases between. The CDR3 totals 17 residues. The germline CDR1 and CDR2 sequences are MNHEY and SMNVEV (reference sequence). The CDR3 DNA follows: TGTGCCACCTCCTGGGGTGGCGGGGCTAACTCCTACAATGAGCAGTTCTTC. Amino acids: CATSWGGGANSYNEQFF.

This clonotype was counted ten times or more. The chain uses TRBV7-9 and TRBJ2-1; D unresolved. Trimming removed 5 bases at V and 7 bases at J, with 9 bases between. The CDR3 spans 12 residues. CDR1 and CDR2 (germline): SEHNR, FQNEAQ (reference sequence). The CDR3 nucleotides are TGTGCCAGCAGCCCTCCAGTGAATGAGCAGTTCTTC. Its protein is CASSPPVNEQFF.

The gene calls are TRBV6-2 or TRBV6-3 and TRBJ2-7; D is perhaps TRBD2 (6 bases). V was cut by 8 bases and J by 3 bases, with 20 bases left in between. CDR3 size: 15 residues. CDR1 MNHEY and CDR2 SVGEGT come from the germline V gene. CDR3 DNA sequence: TGTGCCAGCTGCTGTGGAGGGCAGGGAGACTACGAGCAGTACTTC. Translating it yields CASCCGGQGDYEQYF.

CDR3 sequence reads: CASSFTGLQGGLTEAFF. DNA for the CDR3: TGTGCCAGCAGTTTTACGGGGCTCCAAGGAGGGCTCACTGAAGCTTTCTTT. The chain joins TRBV28 to TRBJ1-1; TRBD1 might be the D (5 bases). The CDR3 has 17 residues. V was clipped by 3 bases and J by 4 bases, with 21 bases between them. The germline V gene has CDR1 MDHEN and CDR2 SYDVKM.

V and J are TRBV4-1 and TRBJ1-2; D gene unclear. Germline lookup yields CDR1 MGHRA and CDR2 YSYEKL. The germline V and J ends were trimmed by 4 bases and 2 bases, with 14 bases remaining between them. The CDR3 loop spans 15 amino acids. CDR3 amino acids: CASSPHSENNYGYTF. CDR3 sequence (DNA): TGCGCCAGCAGCCCACACAGCGAAAACAACTATGGCTACACCTTC.

This clonotype occurred many times. This chain joins TRBV29-1 and TRBJ2-2; TRBD1 agrees at 7 bases. The germline CDR1 and CDR2 sequences are SQVTM and ANQGSEA. The CDR3 is 12 residues long. Germline trimming cut 5 bases from V and 6 bases from J; bases unmatched to any gene: 3. The CDR3: CSVYRGPGELFF. In nucleotides, the CDR3 is TGCAGCGTTTACAGGGGACCCGGGGAGCTGTTTTTT.

This clonotype was counted between two and nine times. The chain has TRBV4-2 and TRBJ2-7, with D tentatively TRBD2 (5 bases). In germline, CDR1 is LGHNA, CDR2 YNFKEQ. The CDR3 runs 14 residues. The V end was cut by 0 bases, the J end by 2 bases, with 8 bases between. The CDR3 DNA reads TGTGCCAGCAGCCAAGACTTCGGGACCTACGAGCAGTACTTC. Its protein is CASSQDFGTYEQYF.

This clonotype was counted many times. This chain uses TRBV7-2 with TRBJ2-7, with D unresolved. The CDR3 is made up of 11 amino acids. CDR1 and CDR2 from the germline V gene are SGHTA and FQGNSA. The V gene lost 6 bases and the J gene lost 7 bases, with 10 bases spanning the gap. The CDR3 here is CASSHLREQYF. The CDR3, as DNA: TGTGCCAGCAGTCATCTAAGGGAGCAGTACTTC.

This clonotype appeared many times. The CDR3 loop is CASSLRADTQYF. The DNA for the CDR3 is TGTGCCAGCAGCTTAAGGGCAGATACGCAGTATTTT. The V call is TRBV5-6, the J call TRBJ2-3; no clear D. Germline V gene data show CDR1 as SGHDT and CDR2 as YYEEEE. Trimming removed 2 bases from V and 4 bases from J, with 5 bases in between. The CDR3 contains 12 residues.

As to this clonotype: One junction end disagrees with the germline gene, perhaps due to a read error. The chain employs TRBV7-7 and TRBJ2-2, with a weak D call TRBD2 (5 bases). The CDR3 sequence is 14 residues long. Per the germline V gene, CDR1 is SSHAT and CDR2 is FNYEAQ (reference sequence). CDR3: CASSWELDTGELFF. The CDR3 coding sequence is TGTGCTAGCAGCTGGGAGTTAGACACCGGGGAGCTGTTTTTT.

On this clonotype itself: Being one base from a much bigger clone, this may be a read error. This chain uses TRBV9 with TRBJ2-1, with 8 bases matching TRBD2. In germline, CDR1 is SGDLS, CDR2 YYNGEE. CDR3 length: 15 residues. Here the CDR3 reads CSSSVVAGGYNEQFF. The CDR3, as DNA: TGTTCCAGCAGCGTAGTTGCGGGGGGCTACAATGAGCAGTTCTTC.

This clonotype was found a few times. The rearrangement joins TRBV10-3 to TRBJ2-2; no definite D call. Trimming stripped 2 bases from V and 0 bases from J, with 1 base between. The V gene's germline CDR1 is ENHRY and CDR2 SYGVKD. The CDR3 is made up of 13 amino acids. The CDR3: CAISETNTGELFF. DNA for the CDR3: TGTGCCATCAGTGAGACGAACACCGGGGAGCTGTTTTTT.

This clonotype was observed at least ten times. V and J are TRBV6-1 and TRBJ2-4; 9 nucleotides align to TRBD1. Per the germline V gene, CDR1 is MNHNS and CDR2 is SASEGT. J gave up 2 bases and V 5 bases, and 4 bases lay outside the gene matches. The CDR3 is 15 residues long. CDR3 residues: CASSRDRAPKNIQYF. The CDR3 DNA is TGTGCCAGCAGTCGGGACAGGGCTCCCAAAAACATTCAGTACTTC.

A few counts support this clonotype. The rearrangement links TRBV5-6 to TRBJ2-1; 8 bases align to TRBD1. Per the germline V gene, CDR1 is SGHDT and CDR2 is YYEEEE. The length of the CDR3 is 13 residues. J lost 8 bases, V lost 5 bases, and 6 bases had no gene match. The CDR3 sequence: CASRAGGWDEQFF. CDR3 sequence (DNA): TGTGCCAGCAGGGCAGGGGGCTGGGATGAGCAGTTCTTC.

The sample holds a few counts of this clonotype. This chain connects TRBV7-9 to TRBJ2-5; 9 nucleotides match TRBD1. V lost 4 bases and J lost 5; bases outside the gene matches: 8. Germline CDR1 SEHNR, CDR2 FQNEAQ (reference sequence). The CDR3 covers 15 residues. This CDR3 is CASSSRDRERETQYF. The CDR3 region has the DNA TGTGCCAGCAGCTCACGGGACAGGGAAAGGGAGACCCAGTACTTC.